This TCR beta chain comes out of a study of cytomegalovirus exposure and HLA in healthy donors. Study observations and caveats: A later look showed TCR association rates differing by HLA locus, highest for DRB1 and lowest for HLA-C. Among the sequence variants, a highly shared cluster was likely an artifact of sequencing. There were reportedly fewer N-insertions in an Asian-associated ancestry cluster than the roughly 700-donor mean, in a later analysis.

This clone has just a few counts. The antigen is not known. Use of 60 Vbeta and 13 Jbeta primers characterized the PCR. The table came from immunoSEQ multiplex PCR; TCRdb's copy has only in-frame clones and leaves some out. Of over 100,000 clones detected, about 74% appear once; the ten largest clones hold 4.8%. The CDR3 runs 11 residues. Looked up from germline, CDR1 is DFQATT and CDR2 is SNEGSKA (reference sequence). The V end was cut by 4 bases, the J end by 13 bases, with 11 bases between. The clonotype was recovered from a man aged 25 to 40 in good health and CMV-seropositive. The chain is built from TRBV20-1 and TRBJ1-6; D is ambiguous. The sample comprised PBMCs. In nucleotides, the CDR3 is TGCAGTGCTATAGGGAGTGGGCCCCTCCACTTT. This sequence encodes CSAIGSGPLHF.